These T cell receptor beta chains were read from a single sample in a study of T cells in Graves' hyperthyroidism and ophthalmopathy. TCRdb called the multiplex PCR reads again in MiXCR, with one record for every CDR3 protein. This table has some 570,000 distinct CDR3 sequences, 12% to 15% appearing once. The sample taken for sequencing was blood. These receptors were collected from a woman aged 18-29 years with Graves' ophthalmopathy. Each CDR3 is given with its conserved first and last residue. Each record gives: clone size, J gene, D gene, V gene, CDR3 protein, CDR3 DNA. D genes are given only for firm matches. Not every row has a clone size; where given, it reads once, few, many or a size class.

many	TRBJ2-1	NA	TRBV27	CASSTWRGGIHNEQFF	TGTGCCAGCAGTACTTGGAGGGGGGGAATCCACAATGAGCAGTTCTTC
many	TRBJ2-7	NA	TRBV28	CASSSLLEVNYEQYF	TGTGCCAGCAGTTCCCTCTTGGAGGTGAACTACGAGCAGTACTTC
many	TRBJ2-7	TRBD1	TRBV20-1	CSARADRGSYEQYF	TGCAGTGCTAGAGCGGACAGGGGTTCTTACGAGCAGTACTTC
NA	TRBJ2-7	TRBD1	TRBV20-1	CSARFSATGLAYEQYF	TGCAGTGCTAGATTCTCAGCGACAGGGCTAGCCTACGAGCAGTACTTC
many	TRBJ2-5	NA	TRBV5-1	CASSSGRGHEAETQYF	TGCGCCAGCAGCTCGGGCCGTGGCCATGAGGCAGAGACCCAGTACTTC
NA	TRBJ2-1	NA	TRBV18	CASSSQPWRGTYNEQFF	TGTGCCAGCTCATCACAACCTTGGAGGGGAACTTATAATGAGCAGTTCTTC
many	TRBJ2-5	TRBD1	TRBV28	CASSFDSGTGAETQYF	TGTGCCAGCAGTTTCGACTCCGGGACAGGGGCCGAGACCCAGTACTTC
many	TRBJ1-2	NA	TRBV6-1	CASSEAVTTGPADYGYTF	TGTGCCAGCAGTGAAGCCGTCACGACAGGTCCGGCGGACTATGGCTACACCTTC
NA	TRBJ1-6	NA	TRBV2	CASTEDSFSYNSPLHF	TGTGCCAGCACCGAGGACAGTTTCTCCTATAATTCACCCCTCCACTTT
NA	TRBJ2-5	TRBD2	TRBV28	CASSSYFGRTSGSQETQYF	TGTGCCAGCAGTTCCTACTTCGGTCGGACTAGCGGGAGTCAAGAGACCCAGTACTTC
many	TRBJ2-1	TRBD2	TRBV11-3	CASEGLADNEQFF	TGTGCCAGCGAAGGACTAGCGGACAATGAGCAGTTCTTC
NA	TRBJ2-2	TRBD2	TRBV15	CATSRDLSSGARGELFF	TGTGCCACCAGCAGAGATTTGTCTAGCGGAGCCCGCGGGGAGCTGTTTTTT
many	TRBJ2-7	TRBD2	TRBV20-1	CSASGRALYEQYF	TGCAGTGCTAGCGGGAGGGCTCTGTACGAGCAGTACTTC
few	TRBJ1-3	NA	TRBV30	CAWKRESHSGNTIYF	TGTGCCTGGAAACGGGAGTCCCACTCTGGAAACACCATATATTTT
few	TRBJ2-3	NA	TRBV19	CASSTYSGRWADTQYF	TGTGCCAGTAGTACCTACAGCGGAAGGTGGGCAGATACGCAGTATTTT
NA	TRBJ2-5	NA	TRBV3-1	CASSQDVRREETQYF	TGTGCCAGCAGCCAAGATGTGAGAAGGGAGGAGACCCAGTACTTC
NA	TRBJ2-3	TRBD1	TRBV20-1	CSASPHDRGLTDTQYF	TGCAGTGCTAGCCCCCACGACAGGGGGCTCACAGATACGCAGTATTTT
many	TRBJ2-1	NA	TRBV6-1	CASSVTGTEQFF	TGTGCCAGCAGTGTAACAGGAACTGAGCAGTTCTTC